A selection of T cell receptor beta chains follows, all from one sample in a study of blood T cell repertoires in COVID-19. TCRdb keeps only in-frame clones here, not all; method: immunoSEQ multiplex PCR. There are approximately 130,000 clones in the sample; roughly 80% occur only once, and 7.9% lies in the top ten. Sequencing input: peripheral blood. These TCRs come from a human donor in a cohort sampled during active COVID-19. The CDR3 runs from the conserved cysteine through the conserved F or W. D genes are given only for firm matches. Clone size is stated in some rows and not others, as once, few, many or a class when expanded.

abundance: few
j_gene: TRBJ1-5
len: 15
v_gene: TRBV6-1
d_gene: NA
CDR3nt: TGTGCCAGCAGTGACCGAGGGTATAGCAATCAGCCCCAGCATTTT
CDR3aa: CASSDRGYSNQPQHF

abundance: NA
j_gene: TRBJ2-7
len: 14
v_gene: TRBV4-1
d_gene: NA
CDR3nt: TGCGCCAGCAGCCAAGAACCCAGCTCCTACGAGCAGTACTTC
CDR3aa: CASSQEPSSYEQYF

abundance: NA
j_gene: TRBJ1-2
len: 15
v_gene: TRBV11-2
d_gene: NA
CDR3nt: TGTGCCAGCAGCAGTCGACAAGGACAGAACTATGGCTACACCTTC
CDR3aa: CASSSRQGQNYGYTF

abundance: NA
j_gene: TRBJ2-7
len: 14
v_gene: TRBV6-6
d_gene: TRBD2
CDR3nt: TGTGCCAGCAGTTACACTAGCGCCTCCTACGAGCAGTACTTC
CDR3aa: CASSYTSASYEQYF

abundance: NA
j_gene: TRBJ2-7
len: 13
v_gene: TRBV19
d_gene: NA
CDR3nt: TGTGCCAGTAGTATTCGACTAACCTACGAGCAGTACTTC
CDR3aa: CASSIRLTYEQYF

abundance: NA
j_gene: TRBJ1-2
len: 15
v_gene: TRBV5-1
d_gene: TRBD1
CDR3nt: TGCGCCAGCAGCTACCTCCGGGACAGGAACTATGGCTACACCTTC
CDR3aa: CASSYLRDRNYGYTF

abundance: once
j_gene: TRBJ1-1
len: 16
v_gene: TRBV28
d_gene: NA
CDR3nt: TGTGCCAGCAGCTCCCCTACTTCAACGAGGAACACTGAAGCTTTCTTT
CDR3aa: CASSSPTSTRNTEAFF

abundance: NA
j_gene: TRBJ1-6
len: 16
v_gene: TRBV9
d_gene: TRBD1
CDR3nt: TGTGCCAGCAGCGCGGGACAGGGCTATATAGGATCACCCCTCCACTTT
CDR3aa: CASSAGQGYIGSPLHF

abundance: NA
j_gene: TRBJ1-2
len: 15
v_gene: TRBV6-5
d_gene: NA
CDR3nt: TGTGCCAGCAGTTACTCGAACAACAGGTTCTATGGCTACACCTTC
CDR3aa: CASSYSNNRFYGYTF

abundance: few
j_gene: TRBJ2-5
len: 14
v_gene: TRBV30
d_gene: NA
CDR3nt: TGTGCCTGGGGGGGGCGACGGTACCAAGAGACCCAGTACTTC
CDR3aa: CAWGGRRYQETQYF

abundance: NA
j_gene: TRBJ1-2
len: 13
v_gene: TRBV6-5
d_gene: NA
CDR3nt: TGTGCCAGCAGAATTCGGGGGTTTCCTGGCTACACCTTC
CDR3aa: CASRIRGFPGYTF

abundance: NA
j_gene: TRBJ2-1
len: 16
v_gene: TRBV5-5
d_gene: TRBD1
CDR3nt: TGTGCCAGCAGCCCGGGGGACAGGATAGATTCGCATGAGCAGTTCTTC
CDR3aa: CASSPGDRIDSHEQFF

abundance: NA
j_gene: TRBJ1-5
len: 15
v_gene: TRBV5-1
d_gene: NA
CDR3nt: TGCGCCAGCAGCTTGGATGGGCCCTACAATCAGCCCCAGCATTTT
CDR3aa: CASSLDGPYNQPQHF

abundance: once
j_gene: TRBJ1-2
len: 14
v_gene: TRBV6-5
d_gene: NA
CDR3nt: TGTGCCAGCAGTCCGGGAGGAACCCCGTACGGCTACACCTTC
CDR3aa: CASSPGGTPYGYTF

abundance: NA
j_gene: TRBJ1-1
len: 14
v_gene: TRBV11-1
d_gene: NA
CDR3nt: TGTGCCAGCAGCTTATTCCGACAGAACACTGAAGCTTTCTTT
CDR3aa: CASSLFRQNTEAFF

abundance: NA
j_gene: TRBJ2-7
len: 15
v_gene: TRBV27
d_gene: NA
CDR3nt: TGTGCCAGCAGTTTAGGGACTTTCCCCCGGGACGAGCAGTACTTC
CDR3aa: CASSLGTFPRDEQYF

abundance: NA
j_gene: TRBJ2-7
len: 15
v_gene: TRBV4-1
d_gene: NA
CDR3nt: TGCGCCAGCAGCCAAGGGGCGGGGGCCTCCTACGAGCAGTACTTC
CDR3aa: CASSQGAGASYEQYF

abundance: NA
j_gene: TRBJ1-1
len: 13
v_gene: TRBV10-3
d_gene: NA
CDR3nt: TGTGCCACCGGTATAAGGGGGAACACTGAAGCTTTCTTT
CDR3aa: CATGIRGNTEAFF

abundance: NA
j_gene: TRBJ1-1
len: 17
v_gene: TRBV24-1
d_gene: TRBD1
CDR3nt: TGTGCCACCAGTGACCCGGACAGGACGTACATGAACACTGAAGCTTTCTTT
CDR3aa: CATSDPDRTYMNTEAFF

abundance: NA
j_gene: TRBJ2-7
len: 15
v_gene: TRBV7-9
d_gene: NA
CDR3nt: TGTGCCAGCAGCCCTCTAGCGCTGAGCTCCTACGAGCAGTACTTC
CDR3aa: CASSPLALSSYEQYF

abundance: NA
j_gene: TRBJ2-3
len: 14
v_gene: TRBV6-5
d_gene: NA
CDR3nt: TGTGCCAGCAGCCCCACTTTTAGCACAGATACGCAGTATTTT
CDR3aa: CASSPTFSTDTQYF

abundance: NA
j_gene: TRBJ2-7
len: 15
v_gene: TRBV11-1
d_gene: TRBD1
CDR3nt: TGTGCCAGCAGTTTTCCGGGACAGACCTCCTACGAGCAGTACTTC
CDR3aa: CASSFPGQTSYEQYF

abundance: NA
j_gene: TRBJ1-1
len: 13
v_gene: TRBV5-1
d_gene: TRBD1
CDR3nt: TGCGCCAGCACCGACAGGGGGCTCGCTGAAGCTTTCTTT
CDR3aa: CASTDRGLAEAFF

abundance: NA
j_gene: TRBJ1-5
len: 14
v_gene: TRBV18
d_gene: NA
CDR3nt: TGTGCCAGCTCACCACCCGGACAGTTTCAGCCCCAGCATTTT
CDR3aa: CASSPPGQFQPQHF

abundance: NA
j_gene: TRBJ2-5
len: 15
v_gene: TRBV28
d_gene: TRBD1
CDR3nt: TGTGCCAGCAGTCCTCCGGGACAGAACCAAGAGACCCAGTACTTC
CDR3aa: CASSPPGQNQETQYF

abundance: NA
j_gene: TRBJ1-1
len: 17
v_gene: TRBV11-3
d_gene: NA
CDR3nt: TGTGCCAGCAGCTTAGGGCCGACAGGTTCCATGAACACTGAAGCTTTCTTT
CDR3aa: CASSLGPTGSMNTEAFF

abundance: NA
j_gene: TRBJ2-7
len: 14
v_gene: TRBV4-1
d_gene: NA
CDR3nt: TGCGCCAGCAGCCCGCTCGGGAGCGGCTACGAGCAGTACTTC
CDR3aa: CASSPLGSGYEQYF

abundance: NA
j_gene: TRBJ2-7
len: 14
v_gene: TRBV3-1/TRBV3-2
d_gene: NA
CDR3nt: TGTGCCAGCAGCCAGACAGACAGCTCCTACGAGCAGTACTTC
CDR3aa: CASSQTDSSYEQYF

abundance: NA
j_gene: TRBJ1-3
len: 15
v_gene: TRBV7-3
d_gene: NA
CDR3nt: TGTGCCAGCAGCTTAGGGACAACACCTGGAAACACCATATATTTT
CDR3aa: CASSLGTTPGNTIYF

abundance: NA
j_gene: TRBJ2-7
len: 15
v_gene: TRBV28
d_gene: NA
CDR3nt: TGTGCCAGCAGTCCGCCAGAGCGCTACTCCTACGAGCAGTACTTC
CDR3aa: CASSPPERYSYEQYF

abundance: once
j_gene: TRBJ2-7
len: 14
v_gene: TRBV6-5
d_gene: TRBD2
CDR3nt: TGTGCCAGCAGTATTGGCGGGGGTAGTAACGAGCAGTACTTC
CDR3aa: CASSIGGGSNEQYF

abundance: NA
j_gene: TRBJ1-1
len: 15
v_gene: TRBV6-1
d_gene: TRBD1
CDR3nt: TGTGCCAGCAGTCCCACGAGGACAGGGAACACTGAAGCTTTCTTT
CDR3aa: CASSPTRTGNTEAFF

abundance: NA
j_gene: TRBJ1-6
len: 18
v_gene: TRBV3-1/TRBV3-2
d_gene: TRBD1
CDR3nt: TGTGCCAGCAGCCAGTCGGGACAGGGTTTAAGCAGGAATTCACCCCTCCACTTT
CDR3aa: CASSQSGQGLSRNSPLHF

abundance: NA
j_gene: TRBJ1-3
len: 12
v_gene: TRBV6-5
d_gene: NA
CDR3nt: TGTGCCAGCACCGAACCTTGGGAGACCATATATTTT
CDR3aa: CASTEPWETIYF

abundance: NA
j_gene: TRBJ1-5
len: 14
v_gene: TRBV25-1
d_gene: TRBD1
CDR3nt: TGTGCCAGCAGTGAGACAGGGTTGGGCCAGCCCCAGCATTTT
CDR3aa: CASSETGLGQPQHF

abundance: few
j_gene: TRBJ2-1
len: 16
v_gene: TRBV5-6
d_gene: NA
CDR3nt: TGTGCCAGCAGCTCTCCCGGGCGGGGGCCCTACAATGAGCAGTTCTTC
CDR3aa: CASSSPGRGPYNEQFF

abundance: few
j_gene: TRBJ2-7
len: 12
v_gene: TRBV27
d_gene: NA
CDR3nt: TGTGCCAGCAGTTCCCCTAGGAGCGAGCAGTACTTC
CDR3aa: CASSSPRSEQYF

abundance: NA
j_gene: TRBJ2-7
len: 15
v_gene: TRBV3-1/TRBV3-2
d_gene: NA
CDR3nt: TGTGCCAGCAGCCAAGCGGGTGGGGACAACTACGAGCAGTACTTC
CDR3aa: CASSQAGGDNYEQYF

abundance: NA
j_gene: TRBJ1-2
len: 12
v_gene: TRBV29-1
d_gene: TRBD1
CDR3nt: TGCAGCGTTTCACAGGGGGACTATGGCTACACCTTC
CDR3aa: CSVSQGDYGYTF

abundance: NA
j_gene: TRBJ1-1
len: 11
v_gene: TRBV30
d_gene: NA
CDR3nt: TGTGCCTGGATATTGAACACTGAAGCTTTCTTT
CDR3aa: CAWILNTEAFF

abundance: once
j_gene: TRBJ2-7
len: 14
v_gene: TRBV27
d_gene: TRBD1
CDR3nt: TGTGCCAGCAGCCCGGGACAGGGGGCCCACGAGCAGTACTTC
CDR3aa: CASSPGQGAHEQYF

abundance: NA
j_gene: TRBJ1-6
len: 15
v_gene: TRBV21-1
d_gene: NA
CDR3nt: TGTGCCAGCAGTCCGGGGGTCCGTCTTAATTCACCCCTCCACTTT
CDR3aa: CASSPGVRLNSPLHF

abundance: few
j_gene: TRBJ1-1
len: 15
v_gene: TRBV18
d_gene: NA
CDR3nt: TGTGCCAGCTCACCAAGAAAGACTGAGAACACTGAAGCTTTCTTT
CDR3aa: CASSPRKTENTEAFF